This record looks at one T cell receptor (beta chain) sequence and its context. The antigen is undetermined. A CD45RA+ naive subset and a CD45RA-negative memory subset were split from CD4+ cells. This entry is derived from a study of shared clonotypes between healthy human individuals. Broader study findings: Clonotype sharing across a few donors was observed for around 5% of naive CD4 clonotypes. On the whole, naive subsets had larger estimated richness than memory subsets had.

Profiled with immunoSEQ multiplex PCR; TCRdb holds only in-frame clones, not every one. There are hundreds of thousands of clones in the sample; about 74% occur only once, and about 1.7% lies in the top ten. Trimming removed 4 bases from V and 4 bases from J, with 12 bases in between. CDR3 length: 14 residues. CDR1 and CDR2 (germline): SGHRS, YFSETQ. The TCR originated in a woman aged 25 to 45 in good health. This chain links TRBV5-1 with TRBJ1-5; D unresolved. Sequenced sample: memory CD4+ T cells sorted from blood. Described subset: CD45RA-negative fraction. The CDR3 reads CASSPRSGNQPQHF. CDR3 nucleotides: TGCGCCAGCAGCCCAAGGTCGGGGAATCAGCCCCAGCATTTT. Full variable domain (missing parts from reference TRBV5-1 and TRBJ1-5): KAGVTQTPRYLIKTRGQQVTLSCSPISGHRSVSWYQQTPGQGLQFLFEYFSETQRNKGNFPGRFSGRQFSNSRSEMNVSTLELGDSALYLCASSPRSGNQPQHFGDGTRLSIL.